This is a list of T cell receptor beta chains from one sample in a study of blood T cell repertoires in COVID-19. Generated by immunoSEQ multiplex PCR, the TCRdb table keeps only in-frame clones and is missing some. Of around 200,000 clones listed, 75% to 90% were seen once; the top ten hold roughly 4%. Sequencing was carried out using PBMCs or T cells enriched from blood (not recorded which). The receptors here all came from a woman younger than 45 who had been exposed to COVID-19. The CDR3 runs from the conserved cysteine through the conserved F or W. Each record gives: D gene, V gene, clone size, J gene, CDR3 DNA, CDR3 protein. A D gene is named only where the DNA matches it firmly. Where a row states a size, it is once, few, many or the class of an expanded clone; other rows omit it.

d_call: TRBD1; v_call: TRBV7-6; clone_size: .; j_call: TRBJ1-1; cdr3_nt: TGTGCCAGCAGCTTAGGGACAGGGGGTATGAACACTGAAGCTTTCTTT; cdr3_aa: CASSLGTGGMNTEAFF
d_call: TRBD1; v_call: TRBV10-3; clone_size: .; j_call: TRBJ2-2; cdr3_nt: TGTGCCACAGGGGGTGTCACCGGGGAGCTGTTTTTT; cdr3_aa: CATGGVTGELFF
d_call: .; v_call: TRBV6-4; clone_size: .; j_call: TRBJ1-4; cdr3_nt: TGTGCCAGCATTACTTCAACTAATGAAAAACTGTTTTTT; cdr3_aa: CASITSTNEKLFF
d_call: .; v_call: TRBV24-1; clone_size: .; j_call: TRBJ1-2; cdr3_nt: TGTGCCACCAGTGGGGGGATGGGGGCAGACTATGGCTACACCTTC; cdr3_aa: CATSGGMGADYGYTF
d_call: TRBD1; v_call: TRBV4-1; clone_size: .; j_call: TRBJ2-1; cdr3_nt: TGCGCCAGCAGCCAGGAGCTGGACGGGACAGGGTACAATGAGCAGTTCTTC; cdr3_aa: CASSQELDGTGYNEQFF
d_call: TRBD1; v_call: TRBV6-6; clone_size: .; j_call: TRBJ1-2; cdr3_nt: TGTGCCAGCAGTCGGACAGGGGGAGGCTACACCTTC; cdr3_aa: CASSRTGGGYTF
d_call: TRBD1; v_call: TRBV19; clone_size: .; j_call: TRBJ1-1; cdr3_nt: TGTGCCAGTAGTTTTACGACAGGGGGCCTTTTCACTGAAGCTTTCTTT; cdr3_aa: CASSFTTGGLFTEAFF
d_call: .; v_call: TRBV10-1; clone_size: .; j_call: TRBJ2-7; cdr3_nt: TGCGCCAGCAGTGAAGGAGGGTCCTACGAGCAGTACTTC; cdr3_aa: CASSEGGSYEQYF
d_call: .; v_call: TRBV6-5; clone_size: .; j_call: TRBJ1-4; cdr3_nt: TGTGCCAGCAGCCCCACCGGGACTAATAATGAAAAACTGTTTTTT; cdr3_aa: CASSPTGTNNEKLFF
d_call: .; v_call: TRBV11-2; clone_size: .; j_call: TRBJ1-4; cdr3_nt: TGTGCCAGCAGCTTAACAGGGTATGAAAAACTGTTTTTT; cdr3_aa: CASSLTGYEKLFF
d_call: .; v_call: TRBV9; clone_size: .; j_call: TRBJ2-2; cdr3_nt: TGTGCCAGCAGCGCCCCGCCGGGGAGCAGGCCCGGGGAGCTGTTTTTT; cdr3_aa: CASSAPPGSRPGELFF
d_call: .; v_call: TRBV3-1/TRBV3-2; clone_size: .; j_call: TRBJ2-1; cdr3_nt: TGTGCCAGCAGCCACGCAGGGGGGTACAATGAGCAGTTCTTC; cdr3_aa: CASSHAGGYNEQFF
d_call: TRBD1; v_call: TRBV11-2; clone_size: .; j_call: TRBJ1-1; cdr3_nt: TGTGCCAGCAGCTTTAGGAGGTCCCAGGGGGCTGGGACTGAAGCTTTCTTT; cdr3_aa: CASSFRRSQGAGTEAFF
d_call: .; v_call: TRBV6-5; clone_size: .; j_call: TRBJ2-7; cdr3_nt: TGTGCCAGCAGTTCCCCGACAGGACTCTCCTACGAGCAGTACTTC; cdr3_aa: CASSSPTGLSYEQYF
d_call: .; v_call: TRBV19; clone_size: few; j_call: TRBJ1-2; cdr3_nt: TGTGCCAGTAGTATAGGGGACAAGGACCTTTGGCGAGGCTACACCTTC; cdr3_aa: CASSIGDKDLWRGYTF
d_call: TRBD1; v_call: TRBV5-1; clone_size: .; j_call: TRBJ1-6; cdr3_nt: TGCGCCAGCAGCTTGTCGGGACAGTCGGTGGGGTATTCACCCCTCCACTTT; cdr3_aa: CASSLSGQSVGYSPLHF
d_call: TRBD2; v_call: TRBV5-1; clone_size: .; j_call: TRBJ2-3; cdr3_nt: TGCGCCAGCAGCTTGGTTAGCGGGGAAACCAATACGCAGTATTTT; cdr3_aa: CASSLVSGETNTQYF
d_call: .; v_call: TRBV6-5; clone_size: once; j_call: TRBJ2-3; cdr3_nt: TGTGCCAGCAGTCACCCGGGACATCTTACGCAGTATTTT; cdr3_aa: CASSHPGHLTQYF
d_call: .; v_call: TRBV30; clone_size: few; j_call: TRBJ1-6; cdr3_nt: TGTGCCTGGAAATCTGGGGGGGGCTCCTATAATTCACCCCTCCACTTT; cdr3_aa: CAWKSGGGSYNSPLHF
d_call: .; v_call: TRBV9; clone_size: .; j_call: TRBJ1-4; cdr3_nt: TGTGCCAGCAGCCCAGGGGCAGGAGCAGTTGCAACTAATGAAAAACTGTTTTTT; cdr3_aa: CASSPGAGAVATNEKLFF
d_call: .; v_call: TRBV7-9; clone_size: few; j_call: TRBJ1-1; cdr3_nt: TGTGCCAGCAGCCCGTCACAGATGAACACTGAAGCTTTCTTT; cdr3_aa: CASSPSQMNTEAFF
d_call: .; v_call: TRBV5-1; clone_size: once; j_call: TRBJ2-2; cdr3_nt: TGCGCCAGCAGCTTGGCCTTGGTAAAGGCCGCGGGGAACACCGGGGAGCTGTTTTTT; cdr3_aa: CASSLALVKAAGNTGELFF
d_call: .; v_call: TRBV12-3/TRBV12-4; clone_size: once; j_call: TRBJ2-3; cdr3_nt: TGTGCCAGCAAAAGGACAGGCACAGATACGCAGTATTTT; cdr3_aa: CASKRTGTDTQYF
d_call: TRBD2; v_call: TRBV6-2/TRBV6-3; clone_size: once; j_call: TRBJ2-5; cdr3_nt: TGTGCCAGCAGCCCCGGGACTAGCGAAATTAAGGGGAAAGAGACCCAGTACTTC; cdr3_aa: CASSPGTSEIKGKETQYF
d_call: .; v_call: TRBV27; clone_size: .; j_call: TRBJ1-4; cdr3_nt: TGTGCCAGCAGAACGATGGGAGGGGGAAATGAAAAACTGTTTTTT; cdr3_aa: CASRTMGGGNEKLFF
d_call: TRBD1; v_call: TRBV2; clone_size: .; j_call: TRBJ1-2; cdr3_nt: TGTGCCAGCAGGAAGGACAGGGTCGATGGCTACACCTTC; cdr3_aa: CASRKDRVDGYTF
d_call: TRBD1; v_call: TRBV9; clone_size: .; j_call: TRBJ2-7; cdr3_nt: TGTGCCAGCAGCGTCGGGCAGGGGGCGAACTACGAGCAGTACTTC; cdr3_aa: CASSVGQGANYEQYF
d_call: TRBD1; v_call: TRBV5-1; clone_size: .; j_call: TRBJ2-2; cdr3_nt: TGCGCCAGCAGCGAGGGACAGGCGAACACCGGGGAGCTGTTTTTT; cdr3_aa: CASSEGQANTGELFF
d_call: TRBD1; v_call: TRBV2; clone_size: .; j_call: TRBJ1-1; cdr3_nt: TGTGCCAGCAGTTCCTATACGGGACAGGGGAACACTGAAGCTTTCTTT; cdr3_aa: CASSSYTGQGNTEAFF
d_call: .; v_call: TRBV12-5; clone_size: .; j_call: TRBJ1-1; cdr3_nt: TGTGCTAGTGGTTTGGTAAGGACCGGGGTCTCGATGAACACTGAAGCTTTCTTT; cdr3_aa: CASGLVRTGVSMNTEAFF
d_call: .; v_call: TRBV19; clone_size: .; j_call: TRBJ1-6; cdr3_nt: TGTGCCAGTAGTATAATAAGTCCACAGGGTGATTCACCCCTCCACTTT; cdr3_aa: CASSIISPQGDSPLHF
d_call: .; v_call: TRBV2; clone_size: .; j_call: TRBJ1-1; cdr3_nt: TGTGCCAGCAGTGAAGATTATAGGAACACTGAAGCTTTCTTT; cdr3_aa: CASSEDYRNTEAFF
d_call: TRBD1; v_call: TRBV5-6; clone_size: .; j_call: TRBJ1-2; cdr3_nt: TGTGCCAGCAGCCCGACAGGGGGAACTGCTGGCTACACCTTC; cdr3_aa: CASSPTGGTAGYTF